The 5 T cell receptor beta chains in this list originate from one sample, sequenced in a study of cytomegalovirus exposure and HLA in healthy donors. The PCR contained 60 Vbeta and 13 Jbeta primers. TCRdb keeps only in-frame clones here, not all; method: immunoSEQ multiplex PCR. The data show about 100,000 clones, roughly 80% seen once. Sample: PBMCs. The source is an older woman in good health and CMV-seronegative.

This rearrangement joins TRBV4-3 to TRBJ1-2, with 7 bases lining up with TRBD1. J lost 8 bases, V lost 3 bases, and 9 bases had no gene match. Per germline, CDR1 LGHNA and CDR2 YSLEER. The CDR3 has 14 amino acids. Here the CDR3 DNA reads TGCGCCAGCAGCCACGGACCCATGACAGGGGGCTACACCTTC. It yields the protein CASSHGPMTGGYTF.

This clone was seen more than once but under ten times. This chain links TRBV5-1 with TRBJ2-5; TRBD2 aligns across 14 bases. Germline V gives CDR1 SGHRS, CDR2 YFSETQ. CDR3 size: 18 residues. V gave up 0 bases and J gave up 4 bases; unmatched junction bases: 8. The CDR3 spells CASSLGLAGGPSRETQYF. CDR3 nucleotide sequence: TGCGCCAGCAGCTTGGGACTAGCGGGAGGGCCATCCCGAGAGACCCAGTACTTC. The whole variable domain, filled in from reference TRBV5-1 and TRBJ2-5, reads KAGVTQTPRYLIKTRGQQVTLSCSPISGHRSVSWYQQTPGQGLQFLFEYFSETQRNKGNFPGRFSGRQFSNSRSEMNVSTLELGDSALYLCASSLGLAGGPSRETQYFGPGTRLLVL.

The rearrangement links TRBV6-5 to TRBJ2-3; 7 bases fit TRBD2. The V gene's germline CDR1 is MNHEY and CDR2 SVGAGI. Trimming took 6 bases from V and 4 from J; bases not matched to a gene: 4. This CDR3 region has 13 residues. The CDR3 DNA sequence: TGTGCCAGCAGCTTCGCGGGGGCAGATACGCAGTATTTT. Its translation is CASSFAGADTQYF.

The CDR3 loop is CASNPRQGPTGELFF. The CDR3 DNA reads TGTGCCAGCAATCCCCGGCAGGGGCCCACCGGGGAGCTGTTTTTT. This chain connects TRBV6-5 to TRBJ2-2; possible D gene TRBD1, 6 bases. CDR1 and CDR2 (germline): MNHEY, SVGAGI. The CDR3 loop spans 15 amino acids. Trimming cost V 7 bases and J 4 bases, with 16 bases left between them.

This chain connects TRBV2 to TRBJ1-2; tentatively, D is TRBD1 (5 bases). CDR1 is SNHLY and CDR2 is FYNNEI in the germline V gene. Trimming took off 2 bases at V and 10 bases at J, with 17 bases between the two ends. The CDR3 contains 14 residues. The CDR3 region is CASSEYVSQDTYTF. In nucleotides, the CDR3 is TGTGCCAGCAGTGAATATGTCTCGCAGGACACCTACACCTTC.